These T cell receptor beta chains were read from a single sample in a study of patients and donors after allogeneic stem cell transplantation. TCRdb re-called the RT-PCR reads through MiXCR, storing one row per CDR3 protein. The table records around 150,000 distinct CDR3 sequences, 30% of them present only once. Sequencing was performed on blood, either unsorted or a sorted T cell fraction (not recorded which). Receptor source: a human donor who was either an allogeneic HSCT recipient or a stem cell or donor lymphocyte infusion donor (not recorded which). It is not recorded whose cells these are; they may come from a transplant donor. Each CDR3 is given with its conserved first and last residue. A D gene is named only where the DNA matches it firmly. For some rows the clone size is stated as once, few or many, or as a class when expanded; others skip it.

j_call d_call v_call clone_size cdr3_nt cdr3_aa
TRBJ1-5 NA TRBV5-1 once TGCGCCAGCAGCGCCGGGCCCAATCAGCCCCAGCATTTT CASSAGPNQPQHF
TRBJ2-3 TRBD1 TRBV4-3 few TGCGCCAGCAGCCATTTCGACAGGGGACACACAGATACGCAGTATTTT CASSHFDRGHTDTQYF
TRBJ2-4 NA TRBV5-1 few TGCGCCAGCAGCTTGATGGAGGGGGCCAAAAACATTCAGTACTTC CASSLMEGAKNIQYF
TRBJ2-3 TRBD2 TRBV6-5 NA TGTGCCAGCAGCAAACTAGCGGGAGGAAACTCCCCAGACACAGATACGCAGTATTTT CASSKLAGGNSPDTDTQYF
TRBJ2-1 TRBD2 TRBV5-1 NA TGCGCCAGCAGCTTGTCCACTAGCGGGAGTTCCAGTGAGCAGTTCTTC CASSLSTSGSSSEQFF
TRBJ1-3 NA TRBV10-3 few TGTGCCATCAGTGAGTCGAGTGGCTCTGGCACCATATATTTT CAISESSGSGTIYF
TRBJ1-1 TRBD1 TRBV24-1 NA TGTGCCACCAGGGACAGGGAGAGCACTGAAGCTTTCTTT CATRDRESTEAFF
TRBJ1-5 TRBD1 TRBV6-5 few TGTGCCAGCAGTTACGGGGACAGAAAAAATCAGCCCCAGCATTTT CASSYGDRKNQPQHF
TRBJ1-4 NA TRBV4-3 NA TGCGCCAGCAGCCAAGAGAGCCCCAGGGAAGGTGAAAAACTGTTTTTT CASSQESPREGEKLFF
TRBJ1-5 NA TRBV19 NA TGTGCCAGTAGTATTGGAGGAGGGGGCAATCAGCCCCAGCATTTT CASSIGGGGNQPQHF
TRBJ2-3 NA TRBV25-1 NA TGTGCCAGCAGTGAATCTGCAGCTTTCACAGATACGCAGTATTTT CASSESAAFTDTQYF
TRBJ1-6 NA TRBV7-9 few TGTGCCAGCAGCTCCTCCACGGGTAGTTCACCCCTCCACTTT CASSSSTGSSPLHF
TRBJ2-7 NA TRBV6-5 NA TGTGCCAGCAGTTACTCGCACGGGGGCTCCTACGAGCAGTACTTC CASSYSHGGSYEQYF
TRBJ1-4 NA TRBV3-1 NA TGTGCCAGCAGCAAAAGAGGACGGTATAATGAAAAACTGTTTTTT CASSKRGRYNEKLFF
TRBJ2-4 NA TRBV7-9 NA TGTGCCAGCAGCTTAGGTGAGGGCGAAGGGAAAAACATTCAGTACTTC CASSLGEGEGKNIQYF
TRBJ2-5 NA TRBV18 NA TGTGCCAGCTCACTTATTACGGATAACCAAGAGCCCCAGTACTTC CASSLITDNQEPQYF
TRBJ2-3 NA TRBV12-3/TRBV12-4 few TGTGCCACCACGACTGGGAGCACAGATACGCAGTATTTT CATTTGSTDTQYF
TRBJ1-4 NA TRBV4-1 few TGCGCCAGCAGCCAAGATCACTGGGATGAAAAACTGTTTTTT CASSQDHWDEKLFF